The clone carrying this TCR delta chain was found a few times. The target antigen is unknown. This sequence is one base from a far larger clone and is likely a read error. The sample has other DNA sequences that encode this CDR3 too. TCRdb called clones anew from the multiplex PCR reads with CATT. The table includes around 52,000 delta-chain clones, around 1.7% detected once. Vgamma9/Vdelta2+ and Vdelta2-negative gammadelta T cells were flow-sorted from PBMC for bulk sequencing. This sample stems from a study of γδ T cells in repeated Plasmodium falciparum infection. Study at large: Age- and gender-matched Australian children served as comparison for malaria-exposed Malian children. Samples were taken at baseline, before some infections, and 21 days after each. Malian gammadelta TCRs were studied during no-transmission periods and across acute malaria episodes.

The CDR3 extends over 24 amino acids. Germline CDR1 is TSWWSYY and CDR2 is QGS. Study conclusions and caveats: Malian donors came from one small rural village, predominantly one ethnic group.

This clonotype originated in a pool of human donors (malaria-infected and uninfected, not separated). The chain recombines TRDV1 with TRDJ1, with 12 bases aligning to TRDD3. Specimen: gamma-delta T cells from blood. Here the CDR3 reads CALGELGSDLATGGYPWYTDKLIF. CDR3 DNA: TGTGCTCTCGGGGAACTAGGTTCTGACTTAGCCACTGGGGGATACCCCTGGTACACCGATAAACTCATCTTT.